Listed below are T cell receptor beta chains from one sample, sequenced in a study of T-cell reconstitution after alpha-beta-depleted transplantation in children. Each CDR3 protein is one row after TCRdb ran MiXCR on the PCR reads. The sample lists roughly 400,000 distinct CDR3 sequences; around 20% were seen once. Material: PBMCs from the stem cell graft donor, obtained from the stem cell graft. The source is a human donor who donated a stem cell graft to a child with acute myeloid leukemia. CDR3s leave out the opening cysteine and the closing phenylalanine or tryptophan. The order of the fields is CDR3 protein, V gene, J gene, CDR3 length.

cdr3_aa: ASSFGLAGGQDTQY; v_call: TRBV7-7; j_call: TRBJ2-3; cdr3_length: 14
cdr3_aa: ASSRLPGTSVAESSYNEQF; v_call: TRBV4-2; j_call: TRBJ2-1; cdr3_length: 19
cdr3_aa: SVGQGMGEQY; v_call: TRBV29-1; j_call: TRBJ2-7; cdr3_length: 10
cdr3_aa: ASSSRGTASGRASNTGELF; v_call: TRBV27; j_call: TRBJ2-2; cdr3_length: 19
cdr3_aa: ASSFGPVNEQF; v_call: TRBV27; j_call: TRBJ2-1; cdr3_length: 11
cdr3_aa: AISQTGDEQY; v_call: TRBV10-3; j_call: TRBJ2-7; cdr3_length: 10
cdr3_aa: ASSFVREKTQY; v_call: TRBV12-3/TRBV12-4; j_call: TRBJ2-5; cdr3_length: 11
cdr3_aa: ASSLGYTHYEQY; v_call: TRBV7-9; j_call: TRBJ2-7; cdr3_length: 12
cdr3_aa: ASSSRQGFDEQF; v_call: TRBV18; j_call: TRBJ2-1; cdr3_length: 12
cdr3_aa: ASSLGTSAPREQY; v_call: TRBV12-3/TRBV12-4; j_call: TRBJ2-7; cdr3_length: 13
cdr3_aa: ASSGGTSGRYNEQF; v_call: TRBV25-1; j_call: TRBJ2-1; cdr3_length: 14
cdr3_aa: ASSTRQMNTEAF; v_call: TRBV27; j_call: TRBJ1-1; cdr3_length: 12
cdr3_aa: ASSQAPAGEGNEQF; v_call: TRBV4-3; j_call: TRBJ2-1; cdr3_length: 14
cdr3_aa: ASSLNYNEQF; v_call: TRBV7-9; j_call: TRBJ2-1; cdr3_length: 10
cdr3_aa: ASSWETGISDTQY; v_call: TRBV12-3/TRBV12-4; j_call: TRBJ2-3; cdr3_length: 13
cdr3_aa: SPAGEADTQY; v_call: TRBV20-1; j_call: TRBJ2-3; cdr3_length: 10
cdr3_aa: ASSQVGIGEQF; v_call: TRBV4-1; j_call: TRBJ2-1; cdr3_length: 11
cdr3_aa: ATSYSGRLPSADTQY; v_call: TRBV15; j_call: TRBJ2-3; cdr3_length: 15
cdr3_aa: ASFSGMNTEAF; v_call: TRBV7-8; j_call: TRBJ1-1; cdr3_length: 11
cdr3_aa: SVAGQSEQF; v_call: TRBV29-1; j_call: TRBJ2-1; cdr3_length: 9
cdr3_aa: ASQRGAGTNYGYT; v_call: TRBV6-1; j_call: TRBJ1-2; cdr3_length: 13
cdr3_aa: ASSPRLMDNQAGAKNIQY; v_call: TRBV11-2; j_call: TRBJ2-4; cdr3_length: 18
cdr3_aa: ASSLAGRKTGWEQY; v_call: TRBV5-4; j_call: TRBJ2-7; cdr3_length: 14
cdr3_aa: SGAGGTDTQY; v_call: TRBV20-1; j_call: TRBJ2-3; cdr3_length: 10
cdr3_aa: ASSPNYLQNTGELF; v_call: TRBV18; j_call: TRBJ2-2; cdr3_length: 14
cdr3_aa: ASSPRTDQRSDYNDQF; v_call: TRBV7-3; j_call: TRBJ2-1; cdr3_length: 16
cdr3_aa: ASSLGTVGNTIY; v_call: TRBV12-3/TRBV12-4; j_call: TRBJ1-3; cdr3_length: 12
cdr3_aa: SARDPRRLNTEAF; v_call: TRBV20-1; j_call: TRBJ1-1; cdr3_length: 13
cdr3_aa: ASSLTGDRYGYT; v_call: TRBV5-1; j_call: TRBJ1-2; cdr3_length: 12
cdr3_aa: ASSYGGTYYNEQF; v_call: TRBV6-5; j_call: TRBJ2-1; cdr3_length: 13
cdr3_aa: ATTGGADTQY; v_call: TRBV12-3/TRBV12-4; j_call: TRBJ2-3; cdr3_length: 10
cdr3_aa: ATSRWRGRWTGELF; v_call: TRBV15; j_call: TRBJ2-2; cdr3_length: 14
cdr3_aa: ATSATRSGANVLT; v_call: TRBV24-1; j_call: TRBJ2-6; cdr3_length: 13
cdr3_aa: SAVDRAYEQY; v_call: TRBV20-1; j_call: TRBJ2-7; cdr3_length: 10
cdr3_aa: ASSYVPKQETQY; v_call: TRBV12-3/TRBV12-4; j_call: TRBJ2-5; cdr3_length: 12